This T cell receptor (beta chain) was profiled in a study of T-cell memory formation after mild COVID-19. V lost 3 bases to trimming and J lost 2 bases; unmatched junction nucleotides: 14. Germline assignment: CDR1 SQVTM and CDR2 ANQGSEA. CDR3 length equals 19 residues. TCRdb ran MiXCR on the 5' RACE reads and lists one entry per CDR3 protein. The sample includes 350,000 to 500,000 distinct CDR3 sequences, roughly 18% seen only once; the top ten take around a fifth. This clonotype has more than one count but fewer than ten. V usage is TRBV29-1 and J usage is TRBJ2-5, with 14 bases lining up with TRBD2. Sequenced input: PBMCs or a T cell subset sorted from them (not recorded which). This sequence was found in a man aged 18 to 30 who had mild COVID-19 (a few samples of this study predate the infection). Cell type and time point are not known. CDR3: CSVEPMTSGGAYGQETQYF. The CDR3 DNA sequence: TGCAGCGTTGAGCCTATGACTAGCGGGGGGGCCTACGGGCAAGAGACCCAGTACTTC.